This T cell receptor beta chain was sequenced during a study of cytomegalovirus exposure and HLA in healthy donors. The CDR3 totals 16 residues. Unmatched junction bases numbered 14, after V lost 4 bases and J lost 5 bases. Germline V gene lookup returns CDR1 SGDLS and CDR2 YYNGEE. PCR used 60 Vbeta primers and 13 Jbeta primers. Method: immunoSEQ multiplex PCR; TCRdb's copy keeps in-frame clones and lacks some. Here the sample spans around 100,000 clones, around three quarters being singletons. Study conclusions and caveats: A link between a missense DCLRE1C variant and TCR beta V- and J-gene trimming emerged from a later analysis. Cytomegalovirus association was listed for about 170 TCR beta chains.

On this clone itself: Its antigen is unknown.

The V and J genes are TRBV9 and TRBJ1-1; 7 bases map to TRBD1. The sequencing input was PBMCs. This receptor was identified in a female donor in good health and CMV-seropositive. CDR3 protein: CASSTHRGVSKTEAFF. CDR3 in DNA: TGTGCCAGCAGCACCCACAGGGGAGTTTCGAAGACTGAAGCTTTCTTT.